This TCR beta chain was found in a study of blood T cell repertoires in COVID-19. Study-wide context: Researchers got acute and convalescent COVID-19 samples from the United States, Italy and Spain. PBMCs, B-cell-depleted T cells, or T cells provided the cDNA or gDNA that made up the material.

Profiling relied on immunoSEQ multiplex PCR, and the TCRdb table lists in-frame clones only, not all of them. The sample consists of 300,000 to 400,000 clones, roughly 87% of them appearing once. V lost 0 bases to trimming and J lost 8 bases; unmatched junction nucleotides: 7. Germline lookup yields CDR1 LGHNA and CDR2 YNFKEQ. CDR3 size: 16 residues. Source material: peripheral blood. This chain joins TRBV4-2 and TRBJ2-2; 9 nucleotides agree with TRBD1. The TCR was taken from a man in his forties or fifties with active or convalescent COVID-19. The CDR3 nucleotides are TGTGCCAGCAGCCAAGAGAGAACAGGGGGCAGGGGGGAGCTGTTTTTT. Translating it yields CASSQERTGGRGELFF.